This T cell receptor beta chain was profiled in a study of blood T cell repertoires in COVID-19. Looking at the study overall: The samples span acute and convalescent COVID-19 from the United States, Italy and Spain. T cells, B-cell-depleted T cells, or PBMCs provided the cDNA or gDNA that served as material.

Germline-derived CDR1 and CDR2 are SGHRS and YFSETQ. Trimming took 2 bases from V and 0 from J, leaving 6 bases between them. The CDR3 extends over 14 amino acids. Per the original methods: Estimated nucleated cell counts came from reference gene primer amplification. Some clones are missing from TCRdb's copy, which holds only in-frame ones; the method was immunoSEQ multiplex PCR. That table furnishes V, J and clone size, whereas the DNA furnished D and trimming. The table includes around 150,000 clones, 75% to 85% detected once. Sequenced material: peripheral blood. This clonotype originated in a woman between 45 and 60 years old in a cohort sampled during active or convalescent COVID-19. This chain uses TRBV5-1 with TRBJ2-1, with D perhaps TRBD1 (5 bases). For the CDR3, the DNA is TGCGCCAGCAGCTTCGACAGCTCCTACAATGAGCAGTTCTTC. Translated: CASSFDSSYNEQFF. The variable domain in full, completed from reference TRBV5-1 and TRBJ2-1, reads KAGVTQTPRYLIKTRGQQVTLSCSPISGHRSVSWYQQTPGQGLQFLFEYFSETQRNKGNFPGRFSGRQFSNSRSEMNVSTLELGDSALYLCASSFDSSYNEQFFGPGTRLTVL.